The present T cell receptor (beta chain) was sequenced within a study of blood T cell repertoires in COVID-19. Study information: The samples span acute and convalescent COVID-19 from the United States, Italy and Spain. PBMCs, B-cell-depleted T cells, or T cells were the source of the cDNA or gDNA that made up the material.

In the source study's methods: From reference gene primer amplification, estimates of nucleated cell counts were derived. Clones were read by immunoSEQ multiplex PCR, and TCRdb kept only the in-frame ones, dropping some. D and trimming were read from the DNA, whereas the V and J calls and clone size are those reported in that table. The data show roughly 280,000 clones, approximately 86% seen once. Germline V gene sequence: CDR1 GTSNPN, CDR2 SVGIG (reference sequence). CDR3 length: 12 residues. V gave up 2 bases and J gave up 6 bases; unmatched junction bases: 3. This chain uses TRBV30 with TRBJ2-7; 8 bases line up with TRBD1. The sequencing sample was made of peripheral blood. The origin of this receptor is a man in his forties or fifties with active or convalescent COVID-19. The CDR3 loop is CAWSQGAGEQYF. The CDR3 coding sequence is TGTGCCTGGAGTCAGGGGGCGGGCGAGCAGTACTTC.